This TCR beta chain was profiled in a study of T cells in Graves' hyperthyroidism and ophthalmopathy. Findings of the study overall: Most clonotypes expanded in the thyroid (above 0.001) were also present in blood. Ophthalmopathy, which appeared later, was predicted by the model a median 6.5 months before onset.

Stable disease denoted Graves' hyperthyroidism without ophthalmopathy progression within 18 months. Fresh peripheral blood, around 10 ml of it, supplied the PBMCs. Amplified regions were TCR beta CDR3 sequences from RNA transcripts. Primed by the HTBI set, a first-round RT-PCR was run on the TCR CDR3. TCRdb analysed the multiplex PCR reads with MiXCR anew, one entry per CDR3 protein. The sample includes roughly 93,000 distinct CDR3 sequences, just over 50% of them seen just once. A note on this clonotype: What it binds is unknown.

CDR3 length equals 15 residues. Germline CDR1 is SGHTS and CDR2 is YDEGEE. Germline trimming cut 2 bases from V and 6 bases from J; bases unmatched to any gene: 10. The specimen sequenced was blood. V and J are TRBV5-8 and TRBJ1-1; 7 bases are a match to TRBD1. This clonotype originated in a woman between 40 and 55 years old with Graves' hyperthyroidism. DNA for the CDR3: TGTGCCAGCAGCTTATCGGGACAGTCGTTCGCTGAAGCTTTCTTT. This sequence encodes CASSLSGQSFAEAFF.